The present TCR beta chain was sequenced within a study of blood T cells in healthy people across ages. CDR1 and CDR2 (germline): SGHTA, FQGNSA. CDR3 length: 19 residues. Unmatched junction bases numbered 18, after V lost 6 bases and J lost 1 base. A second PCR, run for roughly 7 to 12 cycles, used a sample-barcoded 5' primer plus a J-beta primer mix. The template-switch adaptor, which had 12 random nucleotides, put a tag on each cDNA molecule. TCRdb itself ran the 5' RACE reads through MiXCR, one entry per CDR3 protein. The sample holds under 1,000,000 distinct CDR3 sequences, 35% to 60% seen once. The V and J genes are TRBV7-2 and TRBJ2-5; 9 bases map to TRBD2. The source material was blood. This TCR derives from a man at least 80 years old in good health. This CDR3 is CASSRIGLAGKAPQETQYF. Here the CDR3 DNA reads TGTGCCAGCAGTCGAATTGGGCTAGCGGGAAAGGCTCCCCAAGAGACCCAGTACTTC.